These 19 T cell receptor beta chains originate from one sample sequenced in a study of blood T cell repertoires in COVID-19. Sequencing used immunoSEQ multiplex PCR; TCRdb keeps in-frame clones, though not all of them. The sample yields hundreds of thousands of clones, nearly 90% seen once. What was sequenced was PBMCs or T cells enriched from blood (not recorded which). Receptor source: a woman in her 30s who had recovered from COVID-19.

The chain joins TRBV27 to TRBJ2-6; 9 nucleotides agree with TRBD1. V was clipped by 5 bases and J by 2 bases; unmatched bases: 10. From germline, CDR1 is MNHEY and CDR2 SMNVEV (reference sequence). This CDR3 contains 18 residues. In DNA form, the CDR3 reads TGTGCCAGCAGTAAAGGACCGGGACAGGGAACTGGGGCCAACGTCCTGACTTTC. As protein: CASSKGPGQGTGANVLTF.

The chain joins TRBV29-1 to TRBJ2-3; 7 bases are a match to TRBD1. The CDR3 sequence is 14 residues long. With V trimmed by 4 bases and J by 2 bases, 6 bases remained unmatched. Germline lookup yields CDR1 SQVTM and CDR2 ANQGSEA. Here the CDR3 reads CSVVQGSYTDTQYF. The CDR3 DNA follows: TGCAGCGTTGTACAGGGGTCTTACACAGATACGCAGTATTTT.

The DNA for the CDR3 is TGTGCCAGTAGTATAGAAGCAGGGAACACTGAAGCTTTCTTT. Encoded protein: CASSIEAGNTEAFF. V gene TRBV19 combines with J gene TRBJ1-1; D gene unclear. The germline V and J ends were trimmed by 0 bases and 1 base, with 6 bases remaining between them. Germline loops: CDR1 LNHDA, CDR2 SQIVND (reference sequence). This CDR3 is 14 amino acids long. The complete variable domain, with remaining parts taken from reference TRBV19 and TRBJ1-1, reads DGGITQSPKYLFRKEGQNVTLSCEQNLNHDAMYWYRQDPGQGLRLIYYSQIVNDFQKGDIAEGYSVSREKKESFPLTVTSAQKNPTAFYLCASSIEAGNTEAFFGQGTRLTVV.

This clone was picked up one time. The chain recombines TRBV5-1 with TRBJ2-5, with D unresolved. Germline V gene lookup returns CDR1 SGHRS and CDR2 YFSETQ. The CDR3 contains 15 residues. V dropped 5 bases and J dropped 3 bases, with 17 bases sitting between them. This CDR3 is CASRQKPGDEETQYF. The CDR3, as DNA: TGCGCCAGCAGACAAAAACCAGGCGACGAAGAGACCCAGTACTTC.

This clone occurred once. V is TRBV4-1 and J is TRBJ2-3; no clear D. The CDR3 is made up of 15 amino acids. V was pared by 1 base and J by 4 bases, with 12 bases between. From germline, CDR1 is MGHRA and CDR2 YSYEKL. The CDR3 region has the DNA TGCGCCAGCAGCCAAGTCGAGATTGTCGCAGATACGCAGTATTTT. Translating gives CASSQVEIVADTQYF.

This clone has only one observation. The chain employs TRBV12-5 and TRBJ2-2; 7 bases map to TRBD1. CDR1 and CDR2 from the germline V gene are LGHNT and FRNRAP. This CDR3 is built from 14 residues. V dropped 5 bases and J dropped 4; count of bases not matched to a gene: 4. The CDR3 DNA reads TGTGCTAGTGGTCCTGGGGACAGCACCGGGGAGCTGTTTTTT. Translated, it gives CASGPGDSTGELFF.

The chain is built from TRBV11-2 and TRBJ2-2; D is unclear. This CDR3 spans 12 amino acids. The ends were cut back, 6 bases at V and 2 bases at J, with 4 bases in the middle. The V gene's germline CDR1 is SGHAT and CDR2 FQNNGV. The CDR3 nucleotides are TGTGCCAGCAGATCTAACACCGGGGAGCTGTTTTTT. It yields the protein CASRSNTGELFF.

The chain carries TRBV28 and TRBJ1-5; D unresolved. V lost 4 bases and J 0 bases, leaving 10 bases between the germline ends. Germline values: CDR1 MDHEN, CDR2 SYDVKM. This CDR3 spans 15 amino acids. The CDR3 reads CASSYTAYSNQPQHF. DNA of the CDR3: TGTGCCAGCAGTTATACAGCATATAGCAATCAGCCCCAGCATTTT.

The chain uses TRBV5-1 and TRBJ2-1; a weak D match, TRBD1 (6 bases). The V and J ends lost 4 bases and 4 bases respectively, with 24 bases between them. CDR3 size: 18 residues. In germline, CDR1 is SGHRS, CDR2 YFSETQ. In DNA, the CDR3 is TGCGCCAGCAGCCCCTCTGGACCGCCAAGGGGGTTTTACAATGAGCAGTTCTTC. Protein sequence: CASSPSGPPRGFYNEQFF.

V gene TRBV6-5 combines with J gene TRBJ1-5; D is perhaps TRBD1 (5 bases). The germline V gene encodes CDR1 MNHEY and CDR2 SVGAGI. Trimming shortened V by 2 bases and J by 5 bases, and 13 bases separated the two germline ends. CDR3 length: 15 residues. The CDR3 DNA sequence: TGTGCCAGCAGTTACGGGACTCCGGTCGATCAGCCCCAGCATTTT. The encoded protein is CASSYGTPVDQPQHF.

This chain joins TRBV19 and TRBJ2-3, with 7 bases fitting TRBD1. Per the germline V gene, CDR1 is LNHDA and CDR2 is SQIVND (reference sequence). This CDR3 has 14 amino acids. V shed 5 bases and J 3 bases; nucleotides not matched to a gene: 5. CDR3 in amino acids: CASSSMDRTDTQYF. CDR3 sequence (DNA): TGTGCCAGTAGTTCGATGGACAGGACAGATACGCAGTATTTT.

This sequence joins TRBV18 and TRBJ2-2, with D possibly being TRBD1 (7 bases). The V gene lost 3 bases and the J gene lost 1 base, with 9 bases spanning the gap. Germline CDR1 reads KGHSH; CDR2 reads LQKENI. This CDR3 is built from 15 residues. This CDR3 reads CASSPQGGNTGELFF. DNA of the CDR3: TGTGCCAGCTCACCCCAGGGGGGGAACACCGGGGAGCTGTTTTTT.

This clone was observed a few times. CDR3 DNA: TGTGCCAGCAACCCCCGCGAGAGCACAGATACGCAGTATTTT. Its protein is CASNPRESTDTQYF. V usage is TRBV7-9 and J usage is TRBJ2-3; D gene ambiguous. The CDR3 length is 14 residues. Trimming removed 7 bases at V and 0 bases at J, with 11 bases between. Germline-derived CDR1 and CDR2 are SEHNR and FQNEAQ (reference sequence).

This clone appeared a single time. The J gene is TRBJ1-2, the V gene TRBV2, with D possibly matching TRBD1 (5 bases). Trimming took off 5 bases at V and 8 bases at J, with 12 bases between the two ends. This CDR3 has 12 residues. Germline V gene sequence: CDR1 SNHLY, CDR2 FYNNEI. CDR3 coding DNA: TGTGCCAGCAGTCCCCAGGGACTCGGCTACACCTTC. It is translated as CASSPQGLGYTF.

This rearrangement joins TRBV13 to TRBJ2-7; D gene unclear. There are 13 residues in the CDR3. Germline V lookup: CDR1 PRHDT, CDR2 FYEKMQ (reference sequence). Trimming left V 6 bases short and J 0 bases short, with 9 bases between. The CDR3 DNA reads TGTGCCAGCAGACTGGAGAGCTCCTACGAGCAGTACTTC. It specifies CASRLESSYEQYF.

This chain links TRBV28 with TRBJ2-1; the D gene is possibly TRBD2 (6 bases). The CDR3 loop spans 13 amino acids. The V end lost 5 bases, the J end lost 9 bases, and 14 bases lay between the germline ends. Germline values: CDR1 MDHEN, CDR2 SYDVKM. DNA of the CDR3: TGTGCCAGCAGTCCCCGGGGGACTCTTGAGCAGTTCTTC. Protein: CASSPRGTLEQFF.

This rearrangement joins TRBV30 to TRBJ2-1; weak D call: TRBD1 (5 bases). CDR1 and CDR2 (germline): GTSNPN, SVGIG (reference sequence). CDR3 length equals 14 residues. V was trimmed by 2 bases and J by 6 bases, leaving 14 bases between them. The CDR3 coding sequence is TGTGCCTGGAGTAAAGGGGCCCTTTTCAATGAGCAGTTCTTC. Its protein is CAWSKGALFNEQFF.

The chain recombines TRBV27 with TRBJ2-7; the D is unclear. The CDR3 extends over 13 amino acids. Germline CDR1 and CDR2: MNHEY and SMNVEV (reference sequence). V was shortened by 4 bases and J by 5 bases, with 12 bases between the two germline ends. The CDR3 region is CASSSLTWDEQYF. The CDR3, as DNA: TGTGCCAGCAGTTCCCTGACATGGGACGAGCAGTACTTC.

The V gene is TRBV27, the J gene TRBJ2-1; 13 bases fit TRBD2. V shed 5 bases and J 6 bases; nucleotides not matched to a gene: 4. The CDR3 has 15 residues. Germline lookup yields CDR1 MNHEY and CDR2 SMNVEV (reference sequence). The CDR3 protein is CASSPTSGRVNEQFF. CDR3 nucleotide sequence: TGTGCCAGCAGTCCCACTAGCGGGAGGGTCAATGAGCAGTTCTTC.